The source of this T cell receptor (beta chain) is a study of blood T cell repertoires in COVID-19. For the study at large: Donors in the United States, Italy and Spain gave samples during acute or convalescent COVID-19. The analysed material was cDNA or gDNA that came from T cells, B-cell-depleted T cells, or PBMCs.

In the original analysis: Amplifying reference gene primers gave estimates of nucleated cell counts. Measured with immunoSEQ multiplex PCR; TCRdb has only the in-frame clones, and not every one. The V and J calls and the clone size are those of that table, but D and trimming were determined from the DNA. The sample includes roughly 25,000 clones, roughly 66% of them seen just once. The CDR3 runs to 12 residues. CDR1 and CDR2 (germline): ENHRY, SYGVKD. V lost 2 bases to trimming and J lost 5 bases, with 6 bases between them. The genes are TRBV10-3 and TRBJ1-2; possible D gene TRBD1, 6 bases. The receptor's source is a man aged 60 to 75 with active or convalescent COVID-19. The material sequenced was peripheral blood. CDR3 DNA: TGTGCCATCAGTGAGAGGGGGTATGGCTACACCTTC. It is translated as CAISERGYGYTF.